The following is a T cell receptor beta chain sequence with its context. Its antigen is not identified. CDR1 is MNHEY, CDR2 SVGAGI, per germline. The CDR3 spans 16 residues. Naive CD45RA+ and memory CD45RA-negative subsets were split from CD4+ cells. These data come from a study of shared clonotypes between healthy human individuals. In the study overall: Plates per donor: three CD4 naive, three CD4 memory, two CD8 naive, one CD8 memory. General observations from the study: Though the depth was large, rarefaction showed that sorted-subset sequencing was incomplete.

Authors' methods: ImmunoSEQ output lacked quality scores and full-length reads, limiting matched filtering. Assay used: immunoSEQ multiplex PCR; TCRdb lists only in-frame clones, some missing. V, J and clone size are those of that table, while D and trimming were read from the DNA. The sample holds roughly 1,000,000 clones, roughly 74% seen once. Sequencing was performed on memory CD4+ T cells from PBMCs. Subset meaning: CD45RA-negative fraction. This TCR derives from a man in his late teens or twenties in good health. Some clones in this sample may be carry-over from other donors' samples. The chain couples TRBV6-5 to TRBJ2-5, with 16 bases fitting TRBD2. The J call may be faulty, since TRBJ2-7 better matches the DNA end. The CDR3 sequence: CASSSGLAGGPYEQYF. CDR3 sequence (DNA): TGTGCCAGCAGTTCGGGACTAGCGGGAGGGCCTTACGAGCAGTACTTC.